This T cell receptor beta chain was retrieved from a study of Ad26.COV2.S vaccination and SARS-CoV-2 variants. Study details: Enrollment placed the donor in the COV1001 Ad26.COV2.S trial arm. Findings of the study overall: The authors reported substantial breadth in spike-specific CD8+ and CD4+ T cell responses after vaccination. Vaccine and placebo recipients had similar non-spike TCR breadth.

Treatment specified: some 19 received Ad26.COV2.S at low or high dose, single or two shots; five or six received placebo; per-sample allocation not given. The samples were gathered on day 63 after the first injection of vaccine or placebo. Germline CDR1 reads MNHEY; CDR2 reads SVGAGI. CDR3 length equals 12 residues. Trimming stripped 2 bases from V and 8 bases from J, with 9 bases between. This clone came up many times. Its matching antigen is unknown. Using immunoSEQ multiplex PCR, the repertoire was profiled, and TCRdb retains in-frame clones only, with some absent. The table has a few hundred thousand clones, around 89% seen once.

This specimen was peripheral blood, taken in a trial of Ad26.COV2.S vaccine versus placebo. This receptor was obtained from a person aged 18-60 years who received the Ad26.COV2.S COVID-19 vaccine or a placebo. V usage is TRBV6-5 and J usage is TRBJ1-1, with D maybe TRBD1 (5 bases). The CDR3 reads CASSYRGSEAFF. As DNA, the CDR3 is TGTGCCAGCAGTTACAGGGGATCCGAAGCTTTCTTT.